These 14 T cell receptor beta chains came from one sample sequenced in a study of T cells in Graves' hyperthyroidism and ophthalmopathy. From RNA transcripts, TCR beta CDR3 regions were amplified. Initially, a first-round RT-PCR of the TCR CDR3 employed the HTBI primer set. MiXCR was run by TCRdb on the multiplex PCR reads, yielding one entry per CDR3 protein. Of approximately 270,000 distinct CDR3 sequences listed, about 15% are singletons. The sequenced sample consisted of blood. The receptors derive from a woman in her thirties or forties with Graves' hyperthyroidism that later progressed to Graves' ophthalmopathy.

This clonotype was counted at least ten times. The chain carries TRBV6-1 and TRBJ1-5, with D uncertain. Germline CDR1 is MNHNS and CDR2 is SASEGT. Trimming stripped 8 bases from V and 5 bases from J, with 10 bases between. The CDR3 covers 12 residues. In DNA form, the CDR3 reads TGTGCCAGCGGCCAGCGGGATCAGCCCCAGCATTTT. It specifies CASGQRDQPQHF.

This rearrangement joins TRBV10-3 to TRBJ2-3; D is unresolved. Trimming left V 3 bases short and J 9 bases short, with 7 bases between. Germline CDR1 is ENHRY and CDR2 is SYGVKD. This CDR3 has 11 amino acids. CDR3 sequence (DNA): TGTGCCATCAGTGAAACGCAGACGCAGTATTTT. This codes for CAISETQTQYF.

In this sample, this clonotype turned up many times. The chain carries TRBV3-1 and TRBJ2-7, with 7 bases fitting TRBD2. The CDR3 length is 14 residues. After removal of 2 bases from V and 5 bases from J, the junction contained 6 bases not matched to a gene. Germline CDR1 LGHDT, CDR2 YNNKEL (reference sequence). This CDR3 reads CASSQFRTRDEQYF. The CDR3 DNA sequence: TGTGCCAGCAGCCAATTCAGGACTAGAGACGAGCAGTACTTC.

There are many counts of this clonotype. The rearrangement links TRBV10-3 to TRBJ2-1, with D perhaps TRBD1 (6 bases). CDR1 is ENHRY, CDR2 SYGVKD, per germline. This CDR3 has 14 amino acids. With 8 bases removed from V and 3 bases from J, the gap between germline ends came to 14 bases. CDR3 in DNA: TGTGCCATCGGGGCAGGGGAGAGCTACAATGAGCAGTTCTTC. Amino acid sequence: CAIGAGESYNEQFF.

This clonotype has just one count. V is TRBV4-1 and J is TRBJ2-7, with a possible D match to TRBD1 (7 bases). Germline CDR1 is MGHRA and CDR2 is YSYEKL. This CDR3 has 16 amino acids. Trimming stripped 1 base from V and 1 base from J, with 14 bases between. CDR3 coding DNA: TGCGCCAGCAGCCAAGTTCCCAGGGGGGTTTCCTACGAGCAGTACTTC. The encoded protein is CASSQVPRGVSYEQYF.

With regard to this clonotype: One base away lies a much larger clone, so this may be a sequencing read error. The V call is TRBV19, the J call TRBJ1-3; weak D call: TRBD1 (5 bases). The CDR3 contains 13 residues. Germline V CDR1 and CDR2: LNHDA, SQIVND (reference sequence). CDR3 in amino acids: CVSSTGARNTIYF. CDR3 DNA sequence: TGTGTCAGTAGTACCGGGGCGCGAAACACCATATATTTT.

This clonotype was seen a few times. This could be a read error, since a much larger clone is one nucleotide away. The chain combines TRBV2 with TRBJ2-7; D remains unclear. Germline CDR1 is SNHLY and CDR2 is FYNNEI. The CDR3 spans 13 residues. V was trimmed by 6 bases and J by 2 bases, leaving 11 bases between them. The CDR3 reads CASRRNGPYEQYF. CDR3 nucleotides: TGTGCCAGCAGGCGGAACGGGCCCTACGAGCAGTACTTC.

This clonotype was detected ten times or more. The chain combines TRBV6-2 or TRBV6-3 with TRBJ1-1; no reliable D call. V was cut by 7 bases and J by 6 bases, with 18 bases left in between. The V gene's germline CDR1 is MNHEY and CDR2 SVGEGT. CDR3 length: 14 amino acids. CDR3 protein: CASTAASSDPEAFF. The DNA for the CDR3 is TGTGCCAGCACTGCAGCCAGCTCGGACCCTGAAGCTTTCTTT.

This clonotype was recorded many times. The rearrangement joins TRBV7-8 to TRBJ1-2; D possibly corresponds to TRBD1 (5 bases). Germline V CDR1 and CDR2: SGHVS, FQNEAQ. Trimming took off 5 bases at V and 2 bases at J, with 21 bases between the two ends. This CDR3 spans 17 amino acids. CDR3 amino acids: CASSPQIPRVGNYGYTF. The CDR3 nucleotides read TGTGCCAGCAGCCCCCAAATACCCAGGGTGGGGAACTATGGCTACACCTTC.

V and J are TRBV5-4 and TRBJ2-1, with no clear D. Per the germline V gene, CDR1 is SGHNT and CDR2 is YYREEE (reference sequence). The CDR3 is made up of 16 amino acids. The V and J ends lost 0 bases and 9 bases respectively, with 19 bases between them. Here the CDR3 DNA reads TGTGCCAGCAGCTTGGGTGGTCTAGTTTTTATCGGTGAGCAGTTCTTC. It yields the protein CASSLGGLVFIGEQFF.

This clonotype was recorded at least ten times. This rearrangement joins TRBV30 to TRBJ2-5; 7 bases are a match to TRBD2. Germline lookup yields CDR1 GTSNPN and CDR2 SVGIG (reference sequence). This CDR3 spans 13 amino acids. V dropped 0 bases and J dropped 5; count of bases not matched to a gene: 3. The CDR3 reads CAWSVQLAETQYF. The CDR3 DNA is TGTGCCTGGAGTGTACAACTAGCGGAGACCCAGTACTTC.

This clonotype showed up many times. CDR3 loop: CASSFGRVYEQYF. The CDR3 DNA reads TGTGCCAGCAGTTTCGGGAGAGTTTACGAGCAGTACTTC. The chain uses TRBV12-3 or TRBV12-4 and TRBJ2-7; D is perhaps TRBD2 (6 bases). The CDR3 runs to 13 residues. V was clipped by 3 bases and J by 4 bases, with 10 bases between them.

V usage is TRBV5-1 and J usage is TRBJ2-3, with 14 bases lining up with TRBD2. CDR3 length: 17 amino acids. The V and J ends lost 0 bases and 3 bases, in that order; junction bases with no gene match: 3. Looked up from germline, CDR1 is SGHRS and CDR2 is YFSETQ. CDR3 DNA sequence: TGCGCCAGCAGCTTGGGGACTAGCGGGAGGATTACAGATACGCAGTATTTT. Residues: CASSLGTSGRITDTQYF.

This clonotype was seen ten or more times. This chain connects TRBV6-1 to TRBJ2-7; D not certain. The V gene lost 6 bases and the J gene lost 0 bases, with 18 bases spanning the gap. This CDR3 has 16 amino acids. Germline-derived CDR1 and CDR2 are MNHNS and SASEGT. CDR3 loop: CASRDPRRMTSYEQYF. The CDR3 DNA sequence: TGTGCCAGCAGAGATCCGCGGCGGATGACCTCCTACGAGCAGTACTTC.